Listed here are 2 T cell receptor beta chains from one sample, sequenced in a study of T cells in Graves' hyperthyroidism and ophthalmopathy. Amplified regions were TCR beta CDR3 sequences from RNA transcripts. First-round RT-PCR targeting the TCR CDR3 was performed with the HTBI primer set. TCRdb re-derived calls from the multiplex PCR reads in MiXCR, one entry per CDR3 protein. This repertoire shows hundreds of thousands of distinct CDR3 sequences, 14% to 15% found once; its top ten account for around 4.5%. The sample was blood. The receptors here all came from a woman aged 40 to 49 with Graves' ophthalmopathy.

In this sample, this clonotype turned up a few times. A much more abundant neighbour one base away suggests this may be a read error. The chain recombines TRBV3-1 with TRBJ2-5, with TRBD2 identical over 8 bases. CDR3 size: 16 residues. Germline V gene lookup returns CDR1 LGHDT and CDR2 YNNKEL (reference sequence). The CDR3 loop is CAGSPTRTSSGQTQYF. DNA of the CDR3: TGTGCCGGCAGCCCGACACGGACTAGCTCCGGGCAGACCCAGTACTTC.

The table lists this clonotype with a few counts. The chain employs TRBV6-1 and TRBJ1-3; D is ambiguous. Germline loops: CDR1 MNHNS, CDR2 SASEGT. Trimming left V 5 bases short and J 0 bases short, with 14 bases between. The CDR3 spans 16 residues. CDR3 in DNA: TGTGCCAGCAGTCCGGGCGGGCCCTCCTCTGGAAACACCATATATTTT. Protein sequence: CASSPGGPSSGNTIYF.